This T cell receptor (beta chain) was captured by sequencing in a study of cytomegalovirus exposure and HLA in healthy donors. Trimming took 4 bases from V and 0 from J, leaving 16 bases between them. CDR1 and CDR2 (germline): SGHAT, FQNNGV. The CDR3 extends over 17 amino acids. Produced via immunoSEQ multiplex PCR; TCRdb's table is partial and in-frame only. Of 70,000 or so clones listed, approximately 94% are singletons. Study-wide results and limits: Reports indicated that the classifier achieved high specificity and sensitivity in diagnosing cytomegalovirus status. CMV antigen specificity of three CMV-associated chains was confirmed in vitro. The investigators catalogued 150 to 200 TCR beta chains as cytomegalovirus-associated. Later, an analysis found that TCR clusters from the first cohort tended to co-occur in the 90 to 150 validation repertoires.

Concerning this clone itself: Its antigen is currently unknown.

The receptor's source is a woman under 30 in good health and CMV-seronegative. The rearrangement links TRBV11-2 to TRBJ2-1; D perhaps matches TRBD1 (6 bases). Sequenced input: PBMCs. For the CDR3, the DNA is TGTGCCAGCAGCTCGATACAGGGATTAAGCTCCTACAATGAGCAGTTCTTC. Protein product: CASSSIQGLSSYNEQFF. Full variable domain (missing parts from reference TRBV11-2 and TRBJ2-1): EAGVAQSPRYKIIEKRQSVAFWCNPISGHATLYWYQQILGQGPKLLIQFQNNGVVDDSQLPKDRFSAERLKGVDSTLKIQPAKLEDSAVYLCASSSIQGLSSYNEQFFGPGTRLTVL.